The clone carrying this T cell receptor beta chain occurred a few times. The sample originates from a study of blood T cell repertoires in COVID-19. The length of the CDR3 is 13 residues. Trimming stripped 0 bases from V and 2 bases from J, with 6 bases between. CDR1 is SGHRS and CDR2 is YFSETQ in the germline V gene. Assay: immunoSEQ multiplex PCR; the TCRdb copy retains only in-frame clones and omits some. In the table there are 310,000 or so clones, roughly 87% of which are singletons. The TCR comes from a woman aged 45 to 65 who had recovered from COVID-19. The sequencing input was peripheral blood. This chain connects TRBV5-1 to TRBJ2-7; D perhaps matches TRBD2 (5 bases). DNA of the CDR3: TGCGCCAGCAGCTTGGAGAGGGCCTACGAGCAGTACTTC. Encoded protein: CASSLERAYEQYF.